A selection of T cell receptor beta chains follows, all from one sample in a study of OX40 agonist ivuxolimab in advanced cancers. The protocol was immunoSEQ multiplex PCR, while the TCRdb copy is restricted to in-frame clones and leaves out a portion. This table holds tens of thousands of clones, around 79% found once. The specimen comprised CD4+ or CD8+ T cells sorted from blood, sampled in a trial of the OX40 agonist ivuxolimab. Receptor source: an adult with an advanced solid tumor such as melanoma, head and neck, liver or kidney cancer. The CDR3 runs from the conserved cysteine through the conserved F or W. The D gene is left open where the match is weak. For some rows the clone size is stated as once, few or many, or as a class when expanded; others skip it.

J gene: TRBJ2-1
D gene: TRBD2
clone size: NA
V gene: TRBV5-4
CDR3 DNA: TGTGCCAGCAGCCCTAAAACGGGAGGTTGGAATGAGCAGTTCTTC
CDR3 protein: CASSPKTGGWNEQFF

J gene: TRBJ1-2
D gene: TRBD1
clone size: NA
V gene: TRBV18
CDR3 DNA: TGTGCCAGCTCACCCGGTACACAGGGGGCAACGGGTGGCTACACCTTC
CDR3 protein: CASSPGTQGATGGYTF

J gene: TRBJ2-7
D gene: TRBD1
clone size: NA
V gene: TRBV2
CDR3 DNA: TGTGCCAGCACCGAAGGACAGGGCTACGAGCAGTACTTC
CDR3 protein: CASTEGQGYEQYF

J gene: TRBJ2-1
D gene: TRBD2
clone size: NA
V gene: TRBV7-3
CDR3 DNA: TGTGCCAGCAGCTTAGGCCCCGGCGGGAGGGCCTCGGTTGAGCAGTTCTTC
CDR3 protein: CASSLGPGGRASVEQFF

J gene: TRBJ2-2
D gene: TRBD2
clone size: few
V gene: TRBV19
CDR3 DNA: TGTGCCAGTAGTGCGGGACTAGCGGGAGGGATAACGAACACCGGGGAGCTGTTTTTT
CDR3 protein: CASSAGLAGGITNTGELFF

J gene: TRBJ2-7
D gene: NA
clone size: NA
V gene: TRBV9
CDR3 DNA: TGTGCCAGCAGCGTAGCTGGGTCCTACGAGCAGTACTTC
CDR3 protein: CASSVAGSYEQYF

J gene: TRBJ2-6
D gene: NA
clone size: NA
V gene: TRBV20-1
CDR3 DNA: TGCAGTGCATATGGGGCCAACGTCCTGACTTTC
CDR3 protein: CSAYGANVLTF

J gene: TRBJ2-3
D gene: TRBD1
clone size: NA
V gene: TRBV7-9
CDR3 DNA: TGTGCCAGCCAGACAGGGATCAGCACAGATACGCAGTATTTT
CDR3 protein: CASQTGISTDTQYF

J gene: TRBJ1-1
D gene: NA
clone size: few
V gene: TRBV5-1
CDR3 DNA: TGCGCCAGCGTCCCAGTCGGGGCCTCGCACACTGAAGCTTTCTTT
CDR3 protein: CASVPVGASHTEAFF

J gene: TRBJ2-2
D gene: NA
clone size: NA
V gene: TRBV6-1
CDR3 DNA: TGTGCCAGCAGTGAATGGGCGGGTGCCGGGGAGCTGTTTTTT
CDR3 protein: CASSEWAGAGELFF

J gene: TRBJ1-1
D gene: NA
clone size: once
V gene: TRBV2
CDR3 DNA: TGTGCCAGCAGTATTCAGGTGAACACTGAAGCTTTCTTT
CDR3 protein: CASSIQVNTEAFF

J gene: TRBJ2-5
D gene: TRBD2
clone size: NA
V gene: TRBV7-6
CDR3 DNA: TGTGCCAGCAGCTTAACCAGCGGGGGGCACCGAGGGGAGACCCAGTACTTC
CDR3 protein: CASSLTSGGHRGETQYF

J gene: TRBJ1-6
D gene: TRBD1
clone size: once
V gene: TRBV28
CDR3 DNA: TGTGCCAGCAGGGAACAGGGGTCTCCCCCCAATTCACCCCTCCACTTT
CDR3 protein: CASREQGSPPNSPLHF

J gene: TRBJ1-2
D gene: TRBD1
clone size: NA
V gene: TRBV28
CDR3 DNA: TGTGCCAGCACGATATCGGGACAGCATGGCTACACCTTC
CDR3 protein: CASTISGQHGYTF

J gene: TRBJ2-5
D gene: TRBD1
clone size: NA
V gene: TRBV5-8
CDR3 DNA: TGTGCCAGCAGGCCCGGGACAGGGGGTTTGGTCCAAGAGACCCAGTACTTC
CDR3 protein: CASRPGTGGLVQETQYF

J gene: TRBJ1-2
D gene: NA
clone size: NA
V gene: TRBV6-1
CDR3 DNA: TGTGCCATCCTACGGTTAGTTGGGCACTATGGCTACACCTTC
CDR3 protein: CAILRLVGHYGYTF

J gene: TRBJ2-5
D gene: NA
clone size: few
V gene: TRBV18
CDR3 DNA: TGTGCCAGCTCACCATCCAAAGCGGTGTACCAAGAGACCCAGTACTTC
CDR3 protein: CASSPSKAVYQETQYF

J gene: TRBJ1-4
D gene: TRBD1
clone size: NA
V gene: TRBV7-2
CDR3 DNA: TGTGCCAGCAGCCAAGGGACAGTGACTAATGAAAAACTGTTTTTT
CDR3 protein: CASSQGTVTNEKLFF

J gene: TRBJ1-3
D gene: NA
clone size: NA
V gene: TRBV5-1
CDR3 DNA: TGCGCCAGCAGCTCGGACGGGGGTCTCTCTGGAAACACCATATATTTT
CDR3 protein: CASSSDGGLSGNTIYF

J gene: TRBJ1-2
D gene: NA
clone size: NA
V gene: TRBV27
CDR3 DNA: TGTGCCAGCAGTTTTCGTCAGGGCAACTATGGCTACACCTTC
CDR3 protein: CASSFRQGNYGYTF

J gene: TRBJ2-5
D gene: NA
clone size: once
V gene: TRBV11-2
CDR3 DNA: TGTGCCAGCAGCTTATCCGGGGCTACCCCCGAAGAGACCCAGTACTTC
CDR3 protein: CASSLSGATPEETQYF

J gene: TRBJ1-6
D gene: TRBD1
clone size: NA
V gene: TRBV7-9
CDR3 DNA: TGTGCCAGCAGCTTAATGGCCTCTGGAGGACAGGGAAGGGATTCACCCCTCCACTTT
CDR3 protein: CASSLMASGGQGRDSPLHF

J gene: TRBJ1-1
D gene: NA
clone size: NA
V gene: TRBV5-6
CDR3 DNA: TGTGCCAGCAGCTTAGCGCAAACTCGGGCGAACACTGAAGCTTTCTTT
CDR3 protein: CASSLAQTRANTEAFF

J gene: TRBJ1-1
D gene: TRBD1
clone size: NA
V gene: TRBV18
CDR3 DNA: TGTGCCAGCTCACCGGCAGGGGGAGGGACTGAAGCTTTCTTT
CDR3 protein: CASSPAGGGTEAFF

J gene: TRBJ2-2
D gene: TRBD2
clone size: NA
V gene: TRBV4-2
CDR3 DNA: TGTGCCAGCAGCCAAGATCCTAGCGGGGTGGGCGGGGAGCTGTTTTTT
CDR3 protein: CASSQDPSGVGGELFF

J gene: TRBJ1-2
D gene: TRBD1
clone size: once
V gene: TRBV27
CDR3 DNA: TGTGCCAGCAGTCGGACAGGGGGCCTCGGAGGGAATGGCTACACCTTC
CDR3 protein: CASSRTGGLGGNGYTF

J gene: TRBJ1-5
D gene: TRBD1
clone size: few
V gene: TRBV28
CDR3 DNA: TGTGCCAGCAGAGCCGGGACAGGGAGTCAGCCCCAGCATTTT
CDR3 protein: CASRAGTGSQPQHF

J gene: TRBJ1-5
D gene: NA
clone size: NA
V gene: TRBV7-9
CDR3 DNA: TGTGCCAGCAGCTTAGTCGGGGGGTCTTCGCCCCAGCATTTT
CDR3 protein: CASSLVGGSSPQHF

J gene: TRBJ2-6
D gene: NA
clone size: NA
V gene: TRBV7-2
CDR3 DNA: TGTGCCAGCAGCCTTGGACTCTCTGGGGCCAACGTCCTGACTTTC
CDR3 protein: CASSLGLSGANVLTF

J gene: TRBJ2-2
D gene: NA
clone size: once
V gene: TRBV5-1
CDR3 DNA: TGCGCCAGCAGCCCCAGGGGTAACACCGGGGAGCTGTTTTTT
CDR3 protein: CASSPRGNTGELFF

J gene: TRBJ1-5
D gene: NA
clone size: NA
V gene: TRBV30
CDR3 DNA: TGTGCCTGGAGTGCCTTAGGCAATCAGCCCCAGCATTTT
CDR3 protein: CAWSALGNQPQHF

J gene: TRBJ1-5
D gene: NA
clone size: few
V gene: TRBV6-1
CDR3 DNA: TGTGCCAGCAGTGTAGGAGAGAGGGGCAATCAGCCCCAGCATTTT
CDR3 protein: CASSVGERGNQPQHF

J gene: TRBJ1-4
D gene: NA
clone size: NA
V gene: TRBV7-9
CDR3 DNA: TGTGCCAGCAGCTTCTCGACTGGTGAAAAACTGTTTTTT
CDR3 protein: CASSFSTGEKLFF

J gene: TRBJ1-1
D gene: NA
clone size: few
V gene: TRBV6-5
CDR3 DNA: TGTGCCAGCAGTTACTCGAATGGGGACACTGAAGCTTTCTTT
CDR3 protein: CASSYSNGDTEAFF

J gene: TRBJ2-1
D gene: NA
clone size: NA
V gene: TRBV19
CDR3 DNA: TGTGCCAGTAGTCCGCCGGACACCACCTACAATGAGCAGTTCTTC
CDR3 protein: CASSPPDTTYNEQFF

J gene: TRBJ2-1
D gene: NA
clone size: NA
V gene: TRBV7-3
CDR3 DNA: TGTGCCAGCAGCTCACGGGAGTCTTCCCTTCACAATGAGCAGTTCTTC
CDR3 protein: CASSSRESSLHNEQFF

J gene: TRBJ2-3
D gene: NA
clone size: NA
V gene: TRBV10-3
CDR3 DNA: TGTGCCATCGGGTCAATGATTGTGGAGGGTGGTACGCAGTATTTT
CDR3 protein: CAIGSMIVEGGTQYF

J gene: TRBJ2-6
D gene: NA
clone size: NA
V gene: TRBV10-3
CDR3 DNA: TGTGCCGCAGGGTACGGGGCCAACGTCCTGACTTTC
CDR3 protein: CAAGYGANVLTF

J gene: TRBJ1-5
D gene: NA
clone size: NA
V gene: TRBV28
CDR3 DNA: TGTGCCAGCAGTTACCCCTCCGGGGGGGGAATACGCAATCAGCCCCAGCATTTT
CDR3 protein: CASSYPSGGGIRNQPQHF

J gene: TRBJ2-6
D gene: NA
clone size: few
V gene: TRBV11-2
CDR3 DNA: TGTGCCAGCAGCCCCCTTGGGCACTCTGGGGCCAACGTCCTGACTTTC
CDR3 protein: CASSPLGHSGANVLTF

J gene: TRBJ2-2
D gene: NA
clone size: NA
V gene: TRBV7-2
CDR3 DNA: TGTGCCAGCAGCGCCCAGACCCTAGTTACCGGGGAGCTGTTTTTT
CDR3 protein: CASSAQTLVTGELFF

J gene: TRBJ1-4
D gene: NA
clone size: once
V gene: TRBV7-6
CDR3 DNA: TGTGCCAGCAGCCTCGTTCGTGTGTTTTTT
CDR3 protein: CASSLVRVFF

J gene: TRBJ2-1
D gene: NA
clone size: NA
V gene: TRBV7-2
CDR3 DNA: TGTGCCAGCAGCCCTAGCGATGGGTCCTACAATGAGCAGTTCTTC
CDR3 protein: CASSPSDGSYNEQFF

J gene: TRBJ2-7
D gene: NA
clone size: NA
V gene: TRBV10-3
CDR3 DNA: TGTGCCATCAGTGATATGGGGAGAGAGCAGTACTTC
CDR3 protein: CAISDMGREQYF

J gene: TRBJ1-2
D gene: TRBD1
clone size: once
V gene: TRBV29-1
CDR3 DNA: TGCAGCGTCAACAGGGGGCCGAGGGGCTACACCTTC
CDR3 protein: CSVNRGPRGYTF

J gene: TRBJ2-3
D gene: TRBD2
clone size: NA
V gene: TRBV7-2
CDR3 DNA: TGTGCCAGCACCAAGACTAGCGGCACAGATACGCAGTATTTT
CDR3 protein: CASTKTSGTDTQYF

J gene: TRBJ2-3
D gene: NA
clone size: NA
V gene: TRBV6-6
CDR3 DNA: TGTGCCAGCATATCCGCTGGAGGGGGGGATACGCAGTATTTT
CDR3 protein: CASISAGGGDTQYF

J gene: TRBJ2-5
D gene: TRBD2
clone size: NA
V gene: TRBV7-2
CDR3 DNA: TGTGCCAGCAGGGGACTAGCGTATCAAGAGACCCAGTACTTC
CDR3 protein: CASRGLAYQETQYF